This TCR beta chain was identified during a study of blood T cell repertoires in COVID-19. Here immunoSEQ multiplex PCR was the method, and the copy in TCRdb shows in-frame clones only, minus some. The data contain tens of thousands of clones, 65% to 90% of them seen just once; the ten biggest clones take up roughly 13%. Germline assignment: CDR1 MDHEN and CDR2 SYDVKM. CDR3 length: 15 amino acids. The J segment lost 4 bases and the V segment lost 5 bases, leaving 9 bases of the junction unmatched. The clonotype comes from a human donor in a cohort sampled during active COVID-19. Sequences were obtained from peripheral blood. The chain has TRBV28 and TRBJ2-7; 9 positions agree with TRBD1. This chain's CDR3 is CASSRPGQGLYEQYF. The CDR3 DNA sequence: TGTGCCAGCAGTAGACCGGGACAGGGTTTGTACGAGCAGTACTTC.